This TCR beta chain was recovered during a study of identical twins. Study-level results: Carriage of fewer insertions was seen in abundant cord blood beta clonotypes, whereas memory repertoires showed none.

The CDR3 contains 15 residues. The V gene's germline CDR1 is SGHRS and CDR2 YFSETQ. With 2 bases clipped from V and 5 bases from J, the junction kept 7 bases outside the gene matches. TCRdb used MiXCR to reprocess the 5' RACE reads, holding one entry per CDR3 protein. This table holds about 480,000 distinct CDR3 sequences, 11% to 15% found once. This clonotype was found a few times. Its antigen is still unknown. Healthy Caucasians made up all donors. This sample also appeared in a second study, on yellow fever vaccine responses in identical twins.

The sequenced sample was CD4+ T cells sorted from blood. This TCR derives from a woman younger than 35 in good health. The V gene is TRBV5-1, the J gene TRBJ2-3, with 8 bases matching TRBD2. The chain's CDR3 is CASSFFGGAVDTQYF. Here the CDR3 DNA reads TGCGCCAGCAGCTTTTTCGGGGGGGCCGTAGATACGCAGTATTTT. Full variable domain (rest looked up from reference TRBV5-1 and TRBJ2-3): KAGVTQTPRYLIKTRGQQVTLSCSPISGHRSVSWYQQTPGQGLQFLFEYFSETQRNKGNFPGRFSGRQFSNSRSEMNVSTLELGDSALYLCASSFFGGAVDTQYFGPGTRLTVL.